This paragraph reports one T cell receptor beta chain. The antigen is unknown. The sample is drawn from a study of cytomegalovirus exposure and HLA in healthy donors. Unrecorded immune exposures were likely, despite nominal health at sampling. Germline trimming cut 5 bases from V and 6 bases from J; bases unmatched to any gene: 7. CDR1 and CDR2 from the germline V gene are MNHEY and SVGAGI. This CDR3 contains 15 residues. The PCR made use of 60 Vbeta and 13 Jbeta primers. Libraries were prepared by immunoSEQ multiplex PCR; TCRdb keeps only in-frame clonotypes and omits some of them. The profile shows about 160,000 clones, over 70% of them singletons. Study observations and caveats: What a later analysis reportedly showed was that an Asian-associated ancestry cluster had fewer N-insertions than the approximately 700-donor mean.

J is TRBJ2-2 and V is TRBV6-5; 9 positions agree with TRBD1. The clonotype originates from a man between 25 and 39 years old in good health and CMV-seronegative. The specimen sequenced was PBMCs. This CDR3 reads CASSPRDRAAGELFF. In DNA, the CDR3 is TGTGCCAGCAGTCCCCGGGACAGGGCCGCCGGGGAGCTGTTTTTT.